This T cell receptor (beta chain) stems from a study of CD4 T cells in relation to SARS-CoV-2 and coronaviruses. Study as a whole: After roughly 9 days of antigen culture, PBMC TCR beta CDR3s were sequenced. Study outcomes and limitations: No crossreactivity against non-spike viral proteins was tested here.

Before the COVID-19 pandemic, during about 2010-2018, CD4+ T cells were taken from unexposed donors. After roughly ten days of culture, CD4+ T cells were isolated. As cell numbers allowed, unexposed-donor CD4+ T cells faced SARS-CoV-2 S/N and four cold-coronavirus spikes. Fresh IL-2 medium replaced half the medium on days 3 and 7. Germline CDR1 and CDR2: SEHNR and FQNEAQ (reference sequence). This CDR3 has 14 residues. Trimming removed 7 bases from V and 8 bases from J, with 20 bases in between. This clone has more than one count but fewer than ten. Its antigen is currently unknown. Measured with immunoSEQ multiplex PCR; TCRdb has only the in-frame clones, and not every one. Of some 21,000 clones listed, approximately 70% were seen once; the top ten hold about a fifth.

Sequenced material: CD4+ T cells from PBMCs, cultured in vitro. The chain combines TRBV7-9 with TRBJ1-2; D remains unclear. This clonotype originated in a human donor in good health. The CDR3: CASTETLGQDGYTF. In DNA form, the CDR3 reads TGTGCCAGCACCGAGACTCTTGGCCAGGACGGCTACACCTTC.